This T cell receptor beta chain was profiled in a study of lymphopenia after photon versus proton radiotherapy. This CDR3 comprises 15 residues. CDR1 is MGHRA, CDR2 YSYEKL, per germline. Comments on this clone: Its specificity is not known. One end of the junction does not line up with germline, which may come from a read error.

Whole-study findings and limits: Proton therapy kept repertoires fairly stable, unlike photons, which gained effector/memory cells. After the lymphocyte nadir, photon-treated repertoires showed oligoclonal expansion, especially of CD8+ Temra cells.

Libraries were prepared by immunoSEQ multiplex PCR; TCRdb keeps only in-frame clonotypes and omits some of them. The data show about 65,000 clones, around 86% seen once. The specimen was peripheral blood, collected from a patient treated with proton-based radiotherapy. This sequence originates from a man older than 75 with esophageal cancer. The genes are TRBV4-1 and TRBJ2-7, with D possibly being TRBD1 (6 bases). CDR3 sequence (DNA): TGCGCCAGCAGCCAAGAGGGACAACGGTCCTCCGAGCAGTACTTC. As protein: CASSQEGQRSSEQYF.